This TCR beta chain was captured by sequencing in a study of metastatic and nonmetastatic thyroid tumors. Overall study context: Comparative analysis of repertoires was undertaken across blood and tumor or nodule tissue obtained from malignant and benign thyroid patients.

In the authors' workflow: For papillary thyroid cancer, a distant-metastasis classifier was constructed from CDR3 differences observed across clinicopathological groups. TCRdb reprocessed the PCR reads using MiXCR. Here the V and J calls rest on TCRdb's processing, not on the authors' analysis. The sample shows some 42,000 clones, 28% of them seen only once. There were no patients who had received any treatment before thyroid surgery. This clone came up a few times. The antigen remains undetermined. Study-wide results and limits: A significant increase in TCR beta diversity was reportedly seen in malignant thyroid tumors relative to benign nodules, in blood and tumor.

This TCR was sampled from a male donor with papillary thyroid cancer or a benign thyroid nodule (not recorded which). Some clones in this sample may be carry-over from other donors' samples. Sequencing was done on a sample of blood.

CDR3 in DNA: TGTGCCAGCAGTTACTCGCCAGGGATCACTGAAGCTTTCTTT. This translates into CASSYSPGITEAFF. V and J are TRBV6-6 and TRBJ1-1, with D perhaps TRBD1 (5 bases). The CDR3 is 14 residues long. CDR1 and CDR2 from the germline V gene are MNHNY and SVGAGI (reference sequence). The ends were cut back, 0 bases at V and 4 bases at J, with 9 bases in the middle.